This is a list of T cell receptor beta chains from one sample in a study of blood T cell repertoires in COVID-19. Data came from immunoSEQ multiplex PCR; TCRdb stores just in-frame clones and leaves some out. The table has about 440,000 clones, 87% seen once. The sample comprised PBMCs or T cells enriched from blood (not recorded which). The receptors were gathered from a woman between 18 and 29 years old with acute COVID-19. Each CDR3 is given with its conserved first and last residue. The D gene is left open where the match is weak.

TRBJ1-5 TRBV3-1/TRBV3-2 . TGTGCCAGCGAATACGGGGTTAGCAATCAGCCCCAGCATTTT CASEYGVSNQPQHF
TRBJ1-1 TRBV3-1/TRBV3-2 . TGTGCCAGCAGCCAACAGGGTTCTTGGGCTGAAGCTTTCTTT CASSQQGSWAEAFF
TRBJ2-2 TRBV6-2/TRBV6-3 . TGTGCCAGCAGTCTACTTCCCGTGAACACCGGGGAGCTGTTTTTT CASSLLPVNTGELFF
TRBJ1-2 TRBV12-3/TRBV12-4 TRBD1 TGTGCCAGCAGCTCCGACAGGGCTGGCTACACCTTC CASSSDRAGYTF
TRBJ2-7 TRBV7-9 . TGTGCCGGTCTAGCGAGGCTCGGTGAGCAGTACTTC CAGLARLGEQYF
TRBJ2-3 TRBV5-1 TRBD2 TGCGCCAGCAGCTACGGGGGGGCCTCAGATACGCAGTATTTT CASSYGGASDTQYF
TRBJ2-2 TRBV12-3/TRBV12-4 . TGTGCCAGCAGTCGGGGGACCGGGGAGCTGTTTTTT CASSRGTGELFF
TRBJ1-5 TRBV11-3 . TGTGCCAGCAGCTTAGACCTAATCCGGGGGGGTTATAGCAATCAGCCCCAGCATTTT CASSLDLIRGGYSNQPQHF
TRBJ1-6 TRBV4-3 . TGCGCCAGCAGCCAAGAGTCCTCTTCACCCCTCCACTTT CASSQESSSPLHF
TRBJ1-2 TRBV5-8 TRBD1 TGTGCCAGCAGGTGGGACAGGGATGGCTACACCTTC CASRWDRDGYTF
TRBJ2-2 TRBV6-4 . TGTGCCAGCAGTGAAAGACAGGCGCACACCGGGGAGCTGTTTTTT CASSERQAHTGELFF
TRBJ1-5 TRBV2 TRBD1 TGTGCCAGCAGTACAATTCAGGGGGCGCGATATAAATCCCAGCATTTT CASSTIQGARYKSQHF
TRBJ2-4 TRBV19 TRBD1 TGTGCCTCCGACTCCCACGGGACAGGGCTGTACTTC CASDSHGTGLYF
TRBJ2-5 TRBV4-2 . TGTGCCAGCAGCCAAAGGTGGGGAGGGACCCAGTACTTC CASSQRWGGTQYF